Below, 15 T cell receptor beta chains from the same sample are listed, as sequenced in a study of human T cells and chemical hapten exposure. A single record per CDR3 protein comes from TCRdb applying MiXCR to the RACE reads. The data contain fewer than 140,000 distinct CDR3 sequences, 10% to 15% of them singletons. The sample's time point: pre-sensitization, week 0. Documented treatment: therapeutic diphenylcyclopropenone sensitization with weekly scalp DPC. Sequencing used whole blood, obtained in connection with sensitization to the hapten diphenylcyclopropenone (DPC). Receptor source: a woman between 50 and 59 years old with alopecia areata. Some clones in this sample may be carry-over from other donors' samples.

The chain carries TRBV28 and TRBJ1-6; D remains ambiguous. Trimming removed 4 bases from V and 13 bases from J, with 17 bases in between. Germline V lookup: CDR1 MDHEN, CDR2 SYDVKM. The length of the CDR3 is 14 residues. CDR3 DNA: TGTGCCAGCAGTTATCCGTTGGGCCTCGGGCCCCTCCACTTT. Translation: CASSYPLGLGPLHF.

The CDR3 DNA reads as TGTGCCAGCAGACAGTTAGACAGGGTCGAAACCGGGGAGCTGTTTTTT. Protein sequence: CASRQLDRVETGELFF. V and J are TRBV7-8 and TRBJ2-2, with 7 bases lining up with TRBD1. Trimming took 6 bases from V and 5 from J; bases not matched to a gene: 12. The CDR3 covers 16 residues. CDR1 and CDR2 from the germline V gene are SGHVS and FQNEAQ.

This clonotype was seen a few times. The CDR3 nucleotides are TGCGCCAGCAGCCAAGATGTTGGCGGGGGGTCAGATACGCAGTATTTT. This gives the protein CASSQDVGGGSDTQYF. The chain has TRBV4-3 and TRBJ2-3, with 8 bases lining up with TRBD2. V shed 0 bases and J 4 bases; nucleotides not matched to a gene: 6. Germline V gene lookup returns CDR1 LGHNA and CDR2 YSLEER. This CDR3 contains 16 residues.

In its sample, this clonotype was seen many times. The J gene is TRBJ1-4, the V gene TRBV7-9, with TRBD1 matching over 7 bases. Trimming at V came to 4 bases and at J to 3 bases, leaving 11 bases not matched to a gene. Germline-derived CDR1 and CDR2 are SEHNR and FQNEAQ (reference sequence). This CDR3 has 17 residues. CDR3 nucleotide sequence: TGTGCCAGCAGCTCCGGACAGGCCGCTGCGGCTAATGAAAAACTGTTTTTT. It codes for CASSSGQAAAANEKLFF. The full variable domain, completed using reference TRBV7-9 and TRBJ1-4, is DTGVSQNPRHKITKRGQNVTFRCDPISEHNRLYWYRQTLGQGPEFLTYFQNEAQLEKSRLLSDRFSAERPKGSFSTLEIQRTEQGDSAMYLCASSSGQAAAANEKLFFGSGTQLSVL.

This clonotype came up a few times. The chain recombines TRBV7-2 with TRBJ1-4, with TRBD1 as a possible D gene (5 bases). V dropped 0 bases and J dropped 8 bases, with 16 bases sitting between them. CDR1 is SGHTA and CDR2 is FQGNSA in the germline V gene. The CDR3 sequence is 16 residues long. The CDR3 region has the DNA TGTGCCAGCAGCTTAGCGAGGGGCAGAGGGGAAGAAAAACTGTTTTTT. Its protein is CASSLARGRGEEKLFF.

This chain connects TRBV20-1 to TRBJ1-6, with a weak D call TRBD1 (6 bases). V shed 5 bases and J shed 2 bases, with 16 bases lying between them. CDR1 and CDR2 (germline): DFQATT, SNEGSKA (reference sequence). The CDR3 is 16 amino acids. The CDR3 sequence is CSAPVVGGAYNSPLHF. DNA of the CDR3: TGCAGTGCTCCAGTCGTCGGGGGCGCCTATAATTCACCCCTCCACTTT.

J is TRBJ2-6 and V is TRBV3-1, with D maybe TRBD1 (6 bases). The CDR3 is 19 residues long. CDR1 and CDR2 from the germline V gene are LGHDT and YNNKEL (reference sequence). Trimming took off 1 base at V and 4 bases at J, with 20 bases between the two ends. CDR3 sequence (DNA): TGTGCCAGCAGCCAAGTTGTTCCCCCGGGACACTTCGGGGCCAACGTCCTGACTTTC. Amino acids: CASSQVVPPGHFGANVLTF.

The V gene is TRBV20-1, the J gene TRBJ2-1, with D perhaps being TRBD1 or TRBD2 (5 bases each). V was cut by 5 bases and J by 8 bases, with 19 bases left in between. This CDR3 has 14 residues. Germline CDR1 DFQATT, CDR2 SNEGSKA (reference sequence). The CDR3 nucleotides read TGCAGTGCTTGGGACCTAAAAATCGCGGATGAGCAGTTCTTC. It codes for CSAWDLKIADEQFF.

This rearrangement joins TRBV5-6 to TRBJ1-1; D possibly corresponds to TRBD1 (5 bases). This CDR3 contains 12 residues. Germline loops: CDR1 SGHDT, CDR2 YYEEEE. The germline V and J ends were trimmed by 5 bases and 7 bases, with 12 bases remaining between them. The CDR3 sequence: CASRGPEDEAFF. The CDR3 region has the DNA TGTGCCAGCAGGGGACCCGAGGATGAAGCTTTCTTT.

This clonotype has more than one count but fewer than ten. The CDR3 DNA reads TGTGCCAGCAGCTTGATAACAGGGGTAGGCACCGGGGAGCTGTTTTTT. This sequence encodes CASSLITGVGTGELFF. V usage is TRBV5-4 and J usage is TRBJ2-2; 7 positions agree with TRBD1. CDR3 length: 16 amino acids. Unmatched junction bases numbered 7, after V lost 1 base and J lost 4 bases. Germline V gives CDR1 SGHNT, CDR2 YYREEE (reference sequence).

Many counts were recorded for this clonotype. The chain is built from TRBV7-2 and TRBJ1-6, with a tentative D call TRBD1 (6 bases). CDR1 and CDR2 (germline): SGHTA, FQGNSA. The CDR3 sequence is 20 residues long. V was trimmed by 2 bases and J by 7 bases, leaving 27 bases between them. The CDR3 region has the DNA TGTGCCAGCAGCTTAAAGGAGTTCTTCAGGGGAGTAGGGGGGAATTCACCCCTCCACTTT. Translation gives CASSLKEFFRGVGGNSPLHF.

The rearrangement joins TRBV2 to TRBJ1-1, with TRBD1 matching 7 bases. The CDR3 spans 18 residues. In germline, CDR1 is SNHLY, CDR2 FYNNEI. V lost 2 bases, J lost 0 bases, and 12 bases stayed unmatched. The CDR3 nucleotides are TGTGCCAGCAGTGAAAACCCCGGGACAGCGGAACTGAACACTGAAGCTTTCTTT. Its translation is CASSENPGTAELNTEAFF. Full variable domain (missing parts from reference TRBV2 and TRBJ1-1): EPEVTQTPSHQVTQMGQEVILRCVPISNHLYFYWYRQILGQKVEFLVSFYNNEISEKSEIFDDQFSVERPDGSNFTLKIRSTKLEDSAMYFCASSENPGTAELNTEAFFGQGTRLTVV.

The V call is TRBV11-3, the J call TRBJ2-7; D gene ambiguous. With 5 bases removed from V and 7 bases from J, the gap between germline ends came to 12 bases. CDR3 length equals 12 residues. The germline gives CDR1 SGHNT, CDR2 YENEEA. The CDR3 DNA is TGTGCCAGCAGCGCCAGCGCCGCGGAGCAGTACTTC. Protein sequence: CASSASAAEQYF.

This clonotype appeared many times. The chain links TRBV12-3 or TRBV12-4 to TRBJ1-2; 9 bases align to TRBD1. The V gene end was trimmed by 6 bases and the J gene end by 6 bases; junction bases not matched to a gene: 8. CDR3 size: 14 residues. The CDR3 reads CASSPPTGGNGYTF. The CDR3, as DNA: TGTGCCAGCAGCCCCCCGACAGGGGGGAATGGCTACACCTTC.

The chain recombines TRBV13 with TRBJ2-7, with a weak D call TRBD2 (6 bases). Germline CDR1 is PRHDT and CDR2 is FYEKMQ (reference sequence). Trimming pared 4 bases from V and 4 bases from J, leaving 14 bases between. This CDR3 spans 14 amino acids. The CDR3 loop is CASSSGPAGYEQYF. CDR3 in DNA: TGTGCCAGCAGCTCAGGTCCCGCGGGGTACGAGCAGTACTTC.